Reported below is one T cell receptor (beta chain). Antigen specificity is unknown. The data were taken from a study of T cell repertoires in cytomegalovirus infection. Overall study context: From public TCR beta signatures came an indication of both CMV infection and matching HLA type. Study-level results: Within the response measured ex vivo, HLA-C-restricted CMV-specific TCR beta clonotypes were dominant.

TCRdb recomputed calls from the reads with MiXCR, one row per CDR3 protein. The data hold roughly 80,000 distinct CDR3 sequences, with approximately 40% observed a single time. The CDR3 loop spans 16 amino acids. The germline V gene encodes CDR1 SGHDT and CDR2 YYEEEE. Trimming took off 4 bases at V and 3 bases at J, with 16 bases between the two ends. The sequence was obtained from a human donor in good health (CMV status not recorded). Some clones in this sample may be carry-over from other donors' samples. Specimen: CD8+ T cells from cultured PBMCs, collected from culture after CMV antigen stimulation. The rearrangement links TRBV5-6 to TRBJ1-4, with D perhaps TRBD1 (6 bases). The DNA of the CDR3 is TGTGCCAGCAGCCCGTACGCAGGGGCGCCTAATGAAAAACTGTTTTTT. Protein product: CASSPYAGAPNEKLFF.